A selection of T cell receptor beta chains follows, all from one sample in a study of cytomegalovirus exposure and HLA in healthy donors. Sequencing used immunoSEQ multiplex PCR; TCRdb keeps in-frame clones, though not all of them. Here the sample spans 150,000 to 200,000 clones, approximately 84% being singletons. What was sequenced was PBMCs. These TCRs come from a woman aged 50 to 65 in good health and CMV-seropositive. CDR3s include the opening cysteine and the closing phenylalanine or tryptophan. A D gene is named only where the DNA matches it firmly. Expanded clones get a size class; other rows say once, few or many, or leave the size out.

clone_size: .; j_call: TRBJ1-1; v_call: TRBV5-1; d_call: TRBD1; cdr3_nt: TGCGCCAGCAGCTCGGATGTTGGGACAGGGGGCGATCGAACTTTCTTT; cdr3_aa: CASSSDVGTGGDRTFF
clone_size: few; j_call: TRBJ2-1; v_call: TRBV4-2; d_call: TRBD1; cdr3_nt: TGTGCCAGCAGCCCGGGGCAGGGGGAGTTCTTC; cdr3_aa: CASSPGQGEFF
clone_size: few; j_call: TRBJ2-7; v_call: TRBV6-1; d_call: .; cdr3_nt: TGTGCCAGCAGGCCGGGACAAGGATACTACGAGCAGTACTTC; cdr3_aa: CASRPGQGYYEQYF
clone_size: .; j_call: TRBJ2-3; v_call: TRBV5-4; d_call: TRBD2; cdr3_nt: TGTGCCAGCAGCTTGGGGGGACTAGCGGGGGGAAATTCAGATACGCAGTATTTT; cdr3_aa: CASSLGGLAGGNSDTQYF
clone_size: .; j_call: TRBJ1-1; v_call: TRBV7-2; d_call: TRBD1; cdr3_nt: TGTGCCAGCAGCTTAGTGACAGGGGGAATGAACACTGAAGCTTTCTTT; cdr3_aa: CASSLVTGGMNTEAFF
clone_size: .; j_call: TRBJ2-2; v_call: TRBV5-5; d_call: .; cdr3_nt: TGTGCCAGCAGCTCGATGACAGGAGCCGCCTACGGGGAGCTGTTTTTT; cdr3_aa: CASSSMTGAAYGELFF
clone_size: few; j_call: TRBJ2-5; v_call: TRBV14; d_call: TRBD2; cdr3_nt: TGTGCCAGCAGCCAAGCCCAGCTAGCGGCCTCCGGGGAGACCCAGTACTTC; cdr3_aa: CASSQAQLAASGETQYF
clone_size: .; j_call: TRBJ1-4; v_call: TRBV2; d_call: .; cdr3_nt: TGTGCCAGCAGTGTAGTTAATGAAAAACTGTTTTTT; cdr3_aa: CASSVVNEKLFF
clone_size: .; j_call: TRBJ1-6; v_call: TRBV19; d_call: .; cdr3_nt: TGTGCTGCGGGTAGCTCCTATAATTCACCCCTCCACTTT; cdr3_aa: CAAGSSYNSPLHF
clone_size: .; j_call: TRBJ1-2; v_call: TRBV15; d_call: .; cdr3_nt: TGTGCCACCAGTCCGACAGACACCTATGGCTACACCTTC; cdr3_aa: CATSPTDTYGYTF
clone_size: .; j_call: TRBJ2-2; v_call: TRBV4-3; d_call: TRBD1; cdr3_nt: TGCGCCAGCGGACAGGGCCTCCCTGCCGGGGAGCTGTTTTTT; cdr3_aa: CASGQGLPAGELFF
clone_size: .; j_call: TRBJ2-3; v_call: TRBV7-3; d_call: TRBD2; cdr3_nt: TGTGCCAGCAGCGTATCGGGACTAGCGGGAGATGTGGCGCAGTATTTT; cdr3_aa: CASSVSGLAGDVAQYF
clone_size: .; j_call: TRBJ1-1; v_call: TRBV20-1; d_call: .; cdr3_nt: TGCAGTGCGACGGGAGGTGAAGCTTTCTTT; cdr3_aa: CSATGGEAFF
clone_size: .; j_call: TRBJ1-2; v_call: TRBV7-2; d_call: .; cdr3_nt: TGTGCCAGCAGCCCCGGACAAACCTCTAACTATGGCTACACCTTC; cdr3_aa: CASSPGQTSNYGYTF
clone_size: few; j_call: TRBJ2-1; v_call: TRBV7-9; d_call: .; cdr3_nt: TGTGCCAGCAGCTTAGAAGACTCGTACAATGAGCAGTTCTTC; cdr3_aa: CASSLEDSYNEQFF